The table lists the clone carrying this TCR beta chain with a few counts. The antigen is unknown. An equimolar mix of two oligonucleotides served as the beta constant-region primer for TRBC1 and TRBC2. Ligation attached a single-stranded oligonucleotide with a 12-nucleotide UMI and the SP2 primer to the cDNA 3' end. The ligated cDNA underwent four PCR rounds using SP2 and nested alpha and beta constant-region primers. Each CDR3 protein is one row after TCRdb ran MiXCR on the UMI-ligation and nested PCR reads. The profile shows about 35,000 distinct CDR3 sequences, approximately 12% of them singletons. The CDR3 has 14 residues. In germline, CDR1 is SGHRS, CDR2 YFSETQ. The V end lost 7 bases, the J end lost 4 bases, and 12 bases lay between the germline ends. Sorting gates: effector memory CD45RA-CD27-, EMRA CD45RA+CD27-. This sample was taken from a study of naive and memory T cell subsets. Study conclusions and caveats: Activation and differentiation may alter RNA-based TCR counts.

The chain has TRBV5-1 and TRBJ2-6; the D is unclear. This sequence originates from a human donor in good health. Sequences were obtained from effector memory CD4+ T cells from blood. The sample's subset: effector memory, CD45RA- CD27-. The CDR3 bases are TGCGCCAGCTCGGCACTGACCGGGGCCAACGTCCTGACTTTC. This translates into CASSALTGANVLTF.